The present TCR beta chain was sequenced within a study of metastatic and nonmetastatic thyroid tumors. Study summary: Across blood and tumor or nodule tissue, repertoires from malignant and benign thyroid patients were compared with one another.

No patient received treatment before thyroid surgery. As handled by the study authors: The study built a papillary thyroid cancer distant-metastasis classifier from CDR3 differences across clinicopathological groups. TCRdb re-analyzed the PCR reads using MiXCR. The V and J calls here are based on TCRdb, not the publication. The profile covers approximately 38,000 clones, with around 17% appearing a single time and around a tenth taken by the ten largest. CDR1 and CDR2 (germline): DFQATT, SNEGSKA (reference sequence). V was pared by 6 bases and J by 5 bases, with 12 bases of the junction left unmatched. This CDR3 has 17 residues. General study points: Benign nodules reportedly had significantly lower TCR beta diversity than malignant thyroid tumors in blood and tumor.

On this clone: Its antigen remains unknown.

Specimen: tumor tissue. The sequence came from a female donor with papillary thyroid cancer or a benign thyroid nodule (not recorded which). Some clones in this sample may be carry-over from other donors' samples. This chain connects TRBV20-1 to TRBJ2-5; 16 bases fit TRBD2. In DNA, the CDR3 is TGCAGTGCGCTCGGGACTAGCGGGGGGGTAGGCTTGGAGACCCAGTACTTC. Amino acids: CSALGTSGGVGLETQYF.